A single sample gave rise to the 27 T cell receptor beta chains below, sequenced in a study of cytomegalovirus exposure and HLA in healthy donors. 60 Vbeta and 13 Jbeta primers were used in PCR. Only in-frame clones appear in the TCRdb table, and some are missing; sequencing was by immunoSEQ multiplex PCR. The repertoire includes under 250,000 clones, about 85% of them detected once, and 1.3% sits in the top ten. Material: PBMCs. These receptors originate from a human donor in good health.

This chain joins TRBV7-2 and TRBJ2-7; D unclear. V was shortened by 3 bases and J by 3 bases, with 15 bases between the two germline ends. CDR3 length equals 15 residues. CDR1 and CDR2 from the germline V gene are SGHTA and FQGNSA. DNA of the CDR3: TGTGCCAGCAGCTTGAGCCCCCATCGCGACTACGAGCAGTACTTC. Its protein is CASSLSPHRDYEQYF. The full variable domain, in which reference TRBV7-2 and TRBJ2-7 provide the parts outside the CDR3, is GAGVSQSPSNKVTEKGKDVELRCDPISGHTALYWYRQSLGQGLEFLIYFQGNSAPDKSGLPSDRFSAERTGGSVSTLTIQRTQQEDSAVYLCASSLSPHRDYEQYFGPGTRLTVT.

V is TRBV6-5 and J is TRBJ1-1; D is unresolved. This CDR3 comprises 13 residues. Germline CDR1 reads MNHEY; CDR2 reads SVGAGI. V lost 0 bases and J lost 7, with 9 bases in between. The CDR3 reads CASSYSNGIEAFF. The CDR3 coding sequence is TGTGCCAGCAGTTACTCGAACGGGATTGAAGCTTTCTTT.

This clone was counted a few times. The CDR3 region is CASSLVGGIRDEQYF. The DNA of the CDR3 is TGCGCCAGCAGCTTGGTCGGCGGGATTAGAGACGAGCAGTACTTC. The V gene is TRBV5-1, the J gene TRBJ2-7; perhaps TRBD2 as D (6 bases). Per the germline V gene, CDR1 is SGHRS and CDR2 is YFSETQ. The CDR3 loop spans 15 amino acids. Between the trimmed V and J ends, which lost 0 bases and 5 bases, there was a span of 15 bases.

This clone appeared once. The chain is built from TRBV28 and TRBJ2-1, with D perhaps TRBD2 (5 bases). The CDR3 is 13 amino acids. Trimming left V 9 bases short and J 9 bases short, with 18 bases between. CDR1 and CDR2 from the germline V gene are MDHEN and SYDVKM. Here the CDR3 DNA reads TGTGCCAGTATAGCCCGAGGGTGGGGTGAGCAGTTCTTC. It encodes CASIARGWGEQFF.

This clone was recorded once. The chain's CDR3 is CASSLNMGAQLHQYF. The CDR3 DNA reads TGTGCCAGCAGTCTTAATATGGGAGCCCAATTGCATCAGTACTTC. The chain joins TRBV7-4 to TRBJ2-4; weak D call: TRBD2 (5 bases). Per germline, CDR1 SGHVT and CDR2 SQSDAQ. This CDR3 contains 15 residues. V lost 6 bases and J lost 12, with 24 bases in between.

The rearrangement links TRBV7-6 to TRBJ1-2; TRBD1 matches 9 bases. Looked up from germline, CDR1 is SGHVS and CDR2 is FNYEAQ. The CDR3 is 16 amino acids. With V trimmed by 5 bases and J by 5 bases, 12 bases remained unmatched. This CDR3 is CASSPPRGQGPYGYTF. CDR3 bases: TGTGCCAGCAGCCCTCCCAGGGGACAGGGCCCTTATGGCTACACCTTC.

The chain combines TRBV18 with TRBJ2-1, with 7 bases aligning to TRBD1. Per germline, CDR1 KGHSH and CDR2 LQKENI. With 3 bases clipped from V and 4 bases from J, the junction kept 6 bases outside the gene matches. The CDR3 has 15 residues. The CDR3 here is CASSPRTGSYNEQFF. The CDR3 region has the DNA TGTGCCAGCTCACCTCGGACAGGATCTTACAATGAGCAGTTCTTC.

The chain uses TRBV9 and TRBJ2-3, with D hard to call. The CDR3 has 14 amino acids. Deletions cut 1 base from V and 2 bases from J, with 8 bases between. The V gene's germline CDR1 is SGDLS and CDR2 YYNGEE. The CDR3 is CASSVNLPTDTQYF. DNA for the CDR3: TGTGCCAGCAGCGTAAACCTACCCACAGATACGCAGTATTTT.

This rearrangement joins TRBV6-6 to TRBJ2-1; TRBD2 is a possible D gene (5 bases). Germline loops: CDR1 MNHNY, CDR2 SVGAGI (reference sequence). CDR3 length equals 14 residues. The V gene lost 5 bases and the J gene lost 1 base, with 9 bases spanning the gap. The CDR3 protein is CASSRTGSYNEQFF. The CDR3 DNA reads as TGTGCCAGCAGTCGGACGGGATCCTACAATGAGCAGTTCTTC.

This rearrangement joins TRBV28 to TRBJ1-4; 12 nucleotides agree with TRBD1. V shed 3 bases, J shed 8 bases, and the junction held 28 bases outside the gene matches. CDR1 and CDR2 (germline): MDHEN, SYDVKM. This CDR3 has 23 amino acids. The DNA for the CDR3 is TGTGCCAGCAGTTTCGACCGACGCTCTCCGGGACAGGGGGCTGGGTTGACCGGAGAAAAACTGTTTTTT. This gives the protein CASSFDRRSPGQGAGLTGEKLFF.

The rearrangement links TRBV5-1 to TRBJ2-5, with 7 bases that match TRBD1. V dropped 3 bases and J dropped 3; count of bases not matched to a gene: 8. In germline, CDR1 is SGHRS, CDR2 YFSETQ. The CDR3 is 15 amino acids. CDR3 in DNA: TGCGCCAGCAGCTCACAGGGGAGTTTGGAAGAGACCCAGTACTTC. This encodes CASSSQGSLEETQYF.

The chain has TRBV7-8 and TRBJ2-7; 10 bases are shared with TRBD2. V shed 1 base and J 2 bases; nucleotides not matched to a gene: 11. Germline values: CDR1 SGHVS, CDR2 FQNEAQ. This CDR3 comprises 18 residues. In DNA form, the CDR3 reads TGTGCCAGCAGCTTAGGGACTAGCGGAGATTTTCGTCCCTACGAGCAGTACTTC. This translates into CASSLGTSGDFRPYEQYF.

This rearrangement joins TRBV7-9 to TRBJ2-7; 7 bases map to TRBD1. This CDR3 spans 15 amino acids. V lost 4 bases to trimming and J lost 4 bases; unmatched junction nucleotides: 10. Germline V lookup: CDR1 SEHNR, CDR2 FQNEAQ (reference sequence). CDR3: CASSSNGQASYEQYF. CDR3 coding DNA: TGTGCCAGCAGCTCCAACGGACAGGCGTCTTACGAGCAGTACTTC.

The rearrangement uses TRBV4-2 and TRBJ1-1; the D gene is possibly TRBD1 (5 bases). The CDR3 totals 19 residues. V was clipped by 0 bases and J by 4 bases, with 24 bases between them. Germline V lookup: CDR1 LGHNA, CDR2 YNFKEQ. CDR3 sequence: CASSQDLLPQQGGSTEAFF. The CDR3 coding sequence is TGTGCCAGCAGCCAAGATCTGTTGCCCCAGCAGGGAGGGAGCACTGAAGCTTTCTTT.

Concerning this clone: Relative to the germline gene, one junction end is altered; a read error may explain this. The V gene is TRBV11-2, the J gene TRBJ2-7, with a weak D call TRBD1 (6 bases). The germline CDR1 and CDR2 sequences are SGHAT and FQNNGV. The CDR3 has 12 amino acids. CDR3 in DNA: TGTGCCAGCAGCTCTAAACCCGGGACACTCACCTTC. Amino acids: CASSSKPGTLTF.

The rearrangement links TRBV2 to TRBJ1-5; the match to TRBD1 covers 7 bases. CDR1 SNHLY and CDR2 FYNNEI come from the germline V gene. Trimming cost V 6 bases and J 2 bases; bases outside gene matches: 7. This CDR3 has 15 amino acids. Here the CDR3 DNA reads TGTGCCAGCAGGGCCACAGGGGTCGGCAATCAGCCCCAGCATTTT. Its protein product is CASRATGVGNQPQHF.

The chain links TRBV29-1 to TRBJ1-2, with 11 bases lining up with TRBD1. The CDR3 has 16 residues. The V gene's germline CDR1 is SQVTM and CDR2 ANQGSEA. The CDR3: CTEGPPGQGVSYGYTF. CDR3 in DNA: TGCACCGAAGGTCCCCCGGGACAGGGGGTTAGTTATGGCTACACCTTC.

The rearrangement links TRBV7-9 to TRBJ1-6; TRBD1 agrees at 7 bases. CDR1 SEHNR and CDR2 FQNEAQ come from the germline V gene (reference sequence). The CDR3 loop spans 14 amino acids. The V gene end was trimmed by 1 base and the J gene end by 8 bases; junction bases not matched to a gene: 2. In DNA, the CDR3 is TGTGCCAGCAGCTTAGTTCAGGGGGATTCACCCCTCCACTTT. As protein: CASSLVQGDSPLHF.

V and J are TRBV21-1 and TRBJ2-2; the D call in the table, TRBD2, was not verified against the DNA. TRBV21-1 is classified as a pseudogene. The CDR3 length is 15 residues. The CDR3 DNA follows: TGTGCCAGCAGCAATCACCGGGATACCACCGGGGAGCTGTTTTTT. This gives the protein CASSNHRDTTGELFF.

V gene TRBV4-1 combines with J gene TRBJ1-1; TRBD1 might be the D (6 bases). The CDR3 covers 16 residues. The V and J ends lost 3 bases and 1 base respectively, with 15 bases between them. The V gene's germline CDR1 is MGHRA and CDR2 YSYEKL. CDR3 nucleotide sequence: TGCGCCAGCAGCCACCTGACTCAGGGGTGGAACACTGAAGCTTTCTTT. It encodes CASSHLTQGWNTEAFF.

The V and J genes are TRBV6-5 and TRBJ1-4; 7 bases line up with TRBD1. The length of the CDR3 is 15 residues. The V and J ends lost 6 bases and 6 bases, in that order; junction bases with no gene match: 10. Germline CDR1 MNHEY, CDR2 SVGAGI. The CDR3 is CASRTDRSSYEKLFF. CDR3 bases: TGTGCCAGCAGGACGGACAGGTCCAGTTATGAAAAACTGTTTTTT.

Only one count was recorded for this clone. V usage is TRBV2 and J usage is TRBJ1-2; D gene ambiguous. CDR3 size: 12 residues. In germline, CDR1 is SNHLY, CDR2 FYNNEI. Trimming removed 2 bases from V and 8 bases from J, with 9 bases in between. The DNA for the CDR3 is TGTGCCAGCAGTGAACTTTACAGCGGCTACACCTTC. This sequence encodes CASSELYSGYTF.

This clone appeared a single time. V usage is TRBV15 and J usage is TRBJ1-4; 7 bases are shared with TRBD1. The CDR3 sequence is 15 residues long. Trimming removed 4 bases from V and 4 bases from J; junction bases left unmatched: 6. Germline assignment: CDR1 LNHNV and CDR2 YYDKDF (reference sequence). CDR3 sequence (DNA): TGTGCCACCAGCACCGACAGGGCTTATAATGAAAAACTGTTTTTT. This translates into CATSTDRAYNEKLFF.

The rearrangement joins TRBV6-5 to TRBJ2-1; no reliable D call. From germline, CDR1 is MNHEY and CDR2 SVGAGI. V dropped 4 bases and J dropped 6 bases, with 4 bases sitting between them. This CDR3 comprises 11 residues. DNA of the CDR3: TGTGCCAGCAGTTTATCCAATGAGCAGTTCTTC. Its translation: CASSLSNEQFF.

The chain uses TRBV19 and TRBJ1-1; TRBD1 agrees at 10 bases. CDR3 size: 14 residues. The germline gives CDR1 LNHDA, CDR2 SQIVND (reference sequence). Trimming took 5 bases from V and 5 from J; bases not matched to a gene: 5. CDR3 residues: CASSDRGRDTEAFF. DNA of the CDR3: TGTGCCAGTAGTGACAGGGGGCGCGATACTGAAGCTTTCTTT.

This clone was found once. The DNA for the CDR3 is TGCGCCAGCAGCTTGGGCAGGGGGACCCCTGAAGCTTTCTTT. Encoded protein: CASSLGRGTPEAFF. The chain combines TRBV5-1 with TRBJ1-1, with 7 positions matching TRBD1. There are 14 residues in the CDR3. The germline V gene encodes CDR1 SGHRS and CDR2 YFSETQ. Unmatched junction bases numbered 5, after V lost 0 bases and J lost 6 bases.

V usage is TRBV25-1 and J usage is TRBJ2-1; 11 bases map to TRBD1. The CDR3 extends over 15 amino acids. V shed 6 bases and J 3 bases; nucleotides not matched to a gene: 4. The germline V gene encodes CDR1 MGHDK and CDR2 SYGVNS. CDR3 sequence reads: CASRAGTGGYNEQFF. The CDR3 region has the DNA TGTGCCAGCAGGGCAGGGACAGGGGGCTACAATGAGCAGTTCTTC.